Presented here are 18 T cell receptor beta chains from one specimen sequenced in a study of TIL therapy for anti-PD-1-resistant metastatic lung cancer. Stated time point: pre-treatment sample, taken before nivolumab and TIL therapy. The immunoSEQ assay was v3. Profiled with immunoSEQ multiplex PCR; TCRdb holds only in-frame clones, not every one. There are 20,000 to 25,000 clones in the sample; 60% to 80% occur only once, and about 2.1% lies in the top ten. The sample in question was blood, obtained at baseline. These receptors were taken from a person aged 30 to 80 with non-small cell lung cancer.

The chain has TRBV4-3 and TRBJ2-1; D may be TRBD2 (7 bases). Germline loops: CDR1 LGHNA, CDR2 YSLEER. Trimming removed 0 bases at V and 4 bases at J, with 16 bases between. This CDR3 comprises 17 residues. This chain's CDR3 is CASSQETGAGAYNEQFF. As DNA, the CDR3 is TGCGCCAGCAGCCAAGAGACGGGGGCGGGGGCATACAATGAGCAGTTCTTC.

V usage is TRBV6-5 and J usage is TRBJ1-3; D is undetermined. The CDR3 is 16 residues long. The V gene's germline CDR1 is MNHEY and CDR2 SVGAGI. V was shortened by 0 bases and J by 0 bases, with 9 bases between the two germline ends. CDR3 amino acids: CASSYSGRFSGNTIYF. The CDR3 coding sequence is TGTGCCAGCAGTTACTCGGGCCGATTCTCTGGAAACACCATATATTTT.

The chain couples TRBV19 to TRBJ1-2; D is ambiguous. V dropped 0 bases and J dropped 3 bases, with 5 bases sitting between them. The CDR3 is 13 amino acids. CDR1 and CDR2 (germline): LNHDA, SQIVND (reference sequence). CDR3 sequence reads: CASSIEPYYGYTF. The CDR3 nucleotides read TGTGCCAGTAGTATAGAGCCCTACTATGGCTACACCTTC.

The rearrangement links TRBV19 to TRBJ1-5, with TRBD1 matching 7 bases. Germline V gene data show CDR1 as LNHDA and CDR2 as SQIVND (reference sequence). Trimming at V came to 5 bases and at J to 1 base, leaving 11 bases not matched to a gene. The CDR3 runs 17 residues. CDR3 DNA: TGTGCCAGTAGTCGTCTAACAGGGGTTTTGAGCAATCAGCCCCAGCATTTT. Translating it yields CASSRLTGVLSNQPQHF.

This clone was found a few times. V usage is TRBV7-9 and J usage is TRBJ2-7, with a possible D match to TRBD1 (6 bases). The CDR3 is made up of 15 amino acids. Germline CDR1 and CDR2: SEHNR and FQNEAQ (reference sequence). V was clipped by 0 bases and J by 6 bases, with 15 bases between them. CDR3 sequence: CASSLALGHHTEQYF. The DNA of the CDR3 is TGTGCCAGCAGCTTAGCTTTGGGACACCATACCGAGCAGTACTTC.

The chain is built from TRBV19 and TRBJ2-1, with D perhaps TRBD2 (6 bases). Germline loops: CDR1 LNHDA, CDR2 SQIVND (reference sequence). The CDR3 loop spans 16 amino acids. V lost 4 bases, J lost 6 bases, and 19 bases lay in between. The CDR3 loop reads CASSTRAGSPPNEQFF. CDR3 bases: TGTGCCAGTAGTACCCGCGCCGGGAGTCCCCCCAATGAGCAGTTCTTC.

The chain couples TRBV15 to TRBJ2-7; 8 bases are shared with TRBD1. Germline CDR1 and CDR2: LNHNV and YYDKDF (reference sequence). The ends lost 1 base at V and 1 base at J; junction bases unmatched: 3. This CDR3 spans 15 amino acids. This CDR3 is CATSRGQGISYEQYF. Here the CDR3 DNA reads TGTGCCACCAGCAGAGGACAGGGGATTTCCTACGAGCAGTACTTC.

Note on this clone: At one boundary the junction diverges from the germline segment, which might be a read error. The J gene is TRBJ2-7, the V gene TRBV5-6, with D perhaps matching TRBD1 (5 bases). The CDR3 sequence is 13 residues long. The germline CDR1 and CDR2 sequences are SGHDT and YYEEEE. DNA for the CDR3: TGTGCCAGCAGTTTGGACACCTCCTACGAGCAGTACTTC. Its translation: CASSLDTSYEQYF.

This clone was counted only a few times. This rearrangement joins TRBV4-1 to TRBJ1-2; possibly TRBD1 for D (5 bases). CDR3 length: 19 amino acids. Trimming shortened V by 3 bases and J by 4 bases, and 27 bases separated the two germline ends. Germline-derived CDR1 and CDR2 are MGHRA and YSYEKL. The CDR3 DNA is TGCGCCAGCAGCCAGCCAATAATAAGGGCCAGGGTGGTTGGCTATGGCTACACCTTC. Protein product: CASSQPIIRARVVGYGYTF.

The J gene is TRBJ1-2, the V gene TRBV19, with D perhaps TRBD1 (5 bases). Germline V lookup: CDR1 LNHDA, CDR2 SQIVND (reference sequence). The CDR3 length is 13 residues. V was trimmed by 8 bases and J by 4 bases, leaving 14 bases between them. The CDR3 sequence: CASLAGQGYGYTF. The CDR3 bases are TGTGCCAGTCTGGCAGGGCAGGGCTATGGCTACACCTTC.

This clone was seen a few times. The chain's CDR3 is CASSFQGNTEAFF. The CDR3 DNA reads as TGTGCCAGCAGCTTCCAGGGGAACACTGAAGCTTTCTTT. The chain combines TRBV7-9 with TRBJ1-1, with D tentatively TRBD1 (5 bases). Deletions cut 3 bases from V and 1 base from J, with 6 bases between. Germline V gene data show CDR1 as SEHNR and CDR2 as FQNEAQ (reference sequence). The CDR3 is 13 amino acids.

The table lists this clone with a count of one. The V and J genes are TRBV30 and TRBJ2-7, with D tentatively TRBD2 (6 bases). In germline, CDR1 is GTSNPN, CDR2 SVGIG (reference sequence). Trimming cost V 2 bases and J 2 bases, with 22 bases left between them. The CDR3 covers 17 residues. The CDR3 DNA follows: TGTGCCTGGAGTTCGACTACAATGACTAGGAGAACCTACGAGCAGTACTTC. Residues: CAWSSTTMTRRTYEQYF. The full variable domain, its missing parts supplied by reference TRBV30 and TRBJ2-7, is SQTIHQWPATLVQPVGSPLSLECTVEGTSNPNLYWYRQAAGRGLQLLFYSVGIGQISSEVPQNLSASRPQDRQFILSSKKLLLSDSGFYLCAWSSTTMTRRTYEQYFGPGTRLTVT.

The chain combines TRBV2 with TRBJ1-1, with 7 bases fitting TRBD1. Trimming took 3 bases from V and 4 from J; bases not matched to a gene: 11. The CDR3 has 16 residues. CDR1 is SNHLY, CDR2 FYNNEI, per germline. CDR3 sequence: CASSDSSGGVGTEAFF. In DNA form, the CDR3 reads TGTGCCAGCAGTGACTCGTCAGGGGGAGTGGGCACTGAAGCTTTCTTT.

The V call is TRBV10-2, the J call TRBJ2-2; 7 bases are a match to TRBD1. CDR3 length: 14 residues. V shed 5 bases, J shed 3 bases, and the junction held 3 bases outside the gene matches. Germline CDR1 and CDR2: WSHSY and SAAADI. The CDR3 DNA reads as TGCGCCAGCAGTTGGACAGGATACACCGGGGAGCTGTTTTTT. Translation gives CASSWTGYTGELFF.

The V call is TRBV7-9, the J call TRBJ1-6, with D perhaps matching TRBD1 (6 bases). V was trimmed by 7 bases and J by 12 bases, leaving 16 bases between them. This CDR3 contains 13 residues. Germline V gene data show CDR1 as SEHNR and CDR2 as FQNEAQ (reference sequence). The CDR3 DNA sequence: TGTGCCAGCAATCAAAGGGGGGTTGGACCCCTCCACTTT. Residues: CASNQRGVGPLHF. The whole variable domain, remainder taken from reference TRBV7-9 and TRBJ1-6, is DTGVSQNPRHKITKRGQNVTFRCDPISEHNRLYWYRQTLGQGPEFLTYFQNEAQLEKSRLLSDRFSAERPKGSFSTLEIQRTEQGDSAMYLCASNQRGVGPLHFGNGTRLTVT.

The J gene is TRBJ1-6, the V gene TRBV6-6; no clear D gene. The V end lost 7 bases, the J end lost 7 bases, and 11 bases lay between the germline ends. The length of the CDR3 is 13 residues. Germline values: CDR1 MNHNY, CDR2 SVGAGI (reference sequence). As DNA, the CDR3 is TGTGCCAGCAAGGTCGTAACCAATTCACCCCTCCACTTT. The encoded protein is CASKVVTNSPLHF.

The gene calls are TRBV6-4 and TRBJ2-1, with 7 bases matching TRBD2. V dropped 4 bases and J dropped 6; count of bases not matched to a gene: 6. The CDR3 extends over 14 amino acids. CDR1 MRHNA and CDR2 SNTAGT come from the germline V gene. In DNA form, the CDR3 reads TGTGCCAGCAGTGCCCTGCGGGGGTCCAATGAGCAGTTCTTC. This codes for CASSALRGSNEQFF.

V usage is TRBV6-6 and J usage is TRBJ2-1; 10 nucleotides match TRBD2. Germline V lookup: CDR1 MNHNY, CDR2 SVGAGI (reference sequence). After removal of 4 bases from V and 4 bases from J, the junction contained 4 bases not matched to a gene. The length of the CDR3 is 15 residues. CDR3 region: CASSFTSGEYNEQFF. DNA for the CDR3: TGTGCCAGCAGTTTTACTAGCGGGGAGTACAATGAGCAGTTCTTC.